The T cell receptor beta chain described here comes from a study of blood T cells in healthy people across ages. The germline V and J ends were trimmed by 6 bases and 0 bases, with 11 bases remaining between them. There are 13 residues in the CDR3. Germline V CDR1 and CDR2: SQVTM, ANQGSEA. This clonotype showed up just a few times. This may stem from a read error, because a much larger clone lies one nucleotide away. A J-beta primer mix and a sample-barcoded 5' primer were used in a second PCR of roughly 7 to 12 cycles. TCRdb re-called the 5' RACE reads with MiXCR, one entry per CDR3 protein. The table has 750,000 to 950,000 distinct CDR3 sequences, just under 30% seen once. The data also belong to a second study, concerning T cells of mothers and their children. That paper states: Material was donated by three healthy Caucasian mothers and their six children. Once extracted, all RNA went into cDNA synthesis at approximately 1.6 ug per 15 ul. Mothers gave over 9.5 million TCR beta CDR3 reads each, and children 3 million to 3.5 million each.

The sequenced sample was blood. The chain employs TRBV29-1 and TRBJ1-2; D not resolved. The source is a woman aged 40 to 50 in good health. CDR3: CSVMAGTNYGYTF. The CDR3 DNA reads TGCAGCGTGATGGCAGGAACTAACTATGGCTACACCTTC.